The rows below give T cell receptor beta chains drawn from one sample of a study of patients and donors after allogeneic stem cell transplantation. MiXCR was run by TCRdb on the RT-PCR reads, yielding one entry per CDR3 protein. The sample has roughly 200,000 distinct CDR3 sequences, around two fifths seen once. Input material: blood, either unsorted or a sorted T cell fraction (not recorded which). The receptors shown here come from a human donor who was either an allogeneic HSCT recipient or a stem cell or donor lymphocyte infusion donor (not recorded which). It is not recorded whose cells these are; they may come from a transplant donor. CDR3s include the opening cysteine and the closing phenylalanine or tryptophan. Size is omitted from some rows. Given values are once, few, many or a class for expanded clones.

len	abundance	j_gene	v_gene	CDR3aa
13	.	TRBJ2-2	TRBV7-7	CASSSYSTGELFF
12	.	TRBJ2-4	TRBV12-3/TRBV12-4	CASSQGQASQYF
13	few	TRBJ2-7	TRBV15	CATSRGTTYEQYF
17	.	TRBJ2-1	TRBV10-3	CASLSDRDSPTYNEQFF
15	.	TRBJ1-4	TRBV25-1	CASSERQGASEKLFF
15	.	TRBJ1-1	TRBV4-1	CASSQWTGGRDEAFF
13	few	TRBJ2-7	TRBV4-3	CASSPTGRYEQYF
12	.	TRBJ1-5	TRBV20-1	CSASRGNQPQHF
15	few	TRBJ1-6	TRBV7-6	CASSKGRFRDSPLHF
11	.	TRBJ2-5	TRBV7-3	CASKEGETQYF
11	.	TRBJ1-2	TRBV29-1	CSAVGHYGYTF
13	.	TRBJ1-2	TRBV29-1	CSVADGGSDGYTF
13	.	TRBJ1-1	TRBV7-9	CASSTDWFTEAFF
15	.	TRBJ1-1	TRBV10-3	CAISTRTPPNTEAFF
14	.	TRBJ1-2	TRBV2	CASSVPGGMEGYTF
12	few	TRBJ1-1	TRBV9	CASASGNTEAFF
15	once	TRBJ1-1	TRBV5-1	CASSLRTAGNTEAFF